This TCR beta chain was obtained from a study of cytomegalovirus exposure and HLA in healthy donors. Study in general: Roughly 85 million unique TCRs from HLA-typed donors made up an early data release. Among the approximately 420 donors who were genotyped, about 86% fell in the genetic ancestry cluster that is associated with self-reported Caucasian donors.

Healthy bone marrow donors made up the cohort. Regarding this clone: Its cognate antigen is unknown.

Study-wide findings and caveats: A further, later analysis showed that HLA-associated TCR beta chains (compared with equally common others) were more clonally expanded.

A multiplex PCR was run with 60 Vbeta primers and 13 Jbeta primers. Clones were sequenced by immunoSEQ multiplex PCR, and TCRdb holds only the in-frame ones, with some missing. The sample contains fewer than 250,000 clones, roughly four fifths of which appear only once. The length of the CDR3 is 15 residues. The germline V gene encodes CDR1 SEHNR and CDR2 FQNEAQ (reference sequence). V was shortened by 5 bases and J by 2 bases, with 14 bases between the two germline ends. Sequencing input: PBMCs. This chain joins TRBV7-9 and TRBJ2-3; D remains ambiguous. The receptor was isolated from a woman between 50 and 59 years old in good health and CMV-seropositive. CDR3 DNA sequence: TGTGCCAGCAGCAGCCTAATAGCAATCACAGATACGCAGTATTTT. It yields the protein CASSSLIAITDTQYF.